The next 15 T cell receptor beta chains were all read from a single sample in a study of T cells after yellow fever vaccination. In TCRdb, the 5' RACE reads were re-called with MiXCR into one record per CDR3 protein. The data contain approximately 260,000 distinct CDR3 sequences, around 13% of them seen just once; the ten biggest clones take up about 0.51%. Here the sequenced sample was CD4+ T cells sorted from PBMCs, taken 45 days after the yellow fever booster vaccination. These receptors were taken from a man aged 25 to 40 who received the YFV17D yellow fever vaccine.

The CDR3 DNA is TGCGCCAGCAGCTTTACTAGCTCCTACGAGCAGTACTTC. It translates to CASSFTSSYEQYF. V gene TRBV5-1 combines with J gene TRBJ2-7, with D maybe TRBD2 (5 bases). The length of the CDR3 is 13 residues. CDR1 is SGHRS, CDR2 YFSETQ, per germline. Trimming removed 2 bases from V and 0 bases from J, with 6 bases in between. Supplemented by reference TRBV5-1 and TRBJ2-7, the full variable domain reads KAGVTQTPRYLIKTRGQQVTLSCSPISGHRSVSWYQQTPGQGLQFLFEYFSETQRNKGNFPGRFSGRQFSNSRSEMNVSTLELGDSALYLCASSFTSSYEQYFGPGTRLTVT.

This clonotype appeared a few times. J is TRBJ1-2 and V is TRBV6-1, with 7 bases that match TRBD1. V shed 6 bases, J shed 8 bases, and the junction held 9 bases outside the gene matches. Germline CDR1 is MNHNS and CDR2 is SASEGT. The CDR3 has 13 amino acids. DNA for the CDR3: TGTGCCAGCAGCCAGAACAGGGGCGGAGGCTACACCTTC. Translated: CASSQNRGGGYTF.

This clonotype appeared a few times. This chain connects TRBV7-2 to TRBJ1-2; TRBD1 might be the D (6 bases). This CDR3 has 12 residues. Germline lookup yields CDR1 SGHTA and CDR2 FQGNSA. The ends were cut back, 5 bases at V and 7 bases at J, with 11 bases in the middle. This CDR3 is CASSPGEFGYTF. The CDR3 DNA reads as TGTGCCAGCAGCCCAGGGGAGTTTGGCTACACCTTC. Filled out from reference TRBV7-2 and TRBJ1-2, the complete variable domain reads GAGVSQSPSNKVTEKGKDVELRCDPISGHTALYWYRQSLGQGLEFLIYFQGNSAPDKSGLPSDRFSAERTGGSVSTLTIQRTQQEDSAVYLCASSPGEFGYTFGSGTRLTVV.

There are many counts of this clonotype. The J gene is TRBJ2-5, the V gene TRBV20-1; 9 nucleotides align to TRBD2. Germline loops: CDR1 DFQATT, CDR2 SNEGSKA (reference sequence). CDR3 length equals 16 residues. The ends lost 0 bases at V and 4 bases at J; junction bases unmatched: 9. The CDR3 nucleotides are TGCAGTGCTAGAGATATGATAGCGGGAGTCGGAGAGACCCAGTACTTC. Translating it yields CSARDMIAGVGETQYF.

This clonotype came up a few times. J is TRBJ1-6 and V is TRBV6-2 or TRBV6-3; D remains unclear. Germline loops: CDR1 MNHEY, CDR2 SVGEGT. The CDR3 is 13 amino acids. Trimming took 0 bases from V and 8 from J, leaving 5 bases between them. CDR3 DNA: TGTGCCAGCAGTTACTCCGCGTATTCACCCCTCCACTTT. It codes for CASSYSAYSPLHF.

This clonotype has a handful of counts. This chain links TRBV12-3 or TRBV12-4 with TRBJ2-3; D tentatively reads TRBD1 or TRBD2 (5 bases each). The CDR3 sequence is 14 residues long. With 6 bases removed from V and 0 bases from J, the gap between germline ends came to 10 bases. This chain's CDR3 is CASRRDPSTDTQYF. The CDR3 DNA reads TGTGCCAGCAGAAGGGACCCTAGCACAGATACGCAGTATTTT.

This clonotype was found a few times. The chain links TRBV5-4 to TRBJ2-3; TRBD1 might be the D (7 bases). The CDR3 has 16 residues. V was trimmed by 4 bases and J by 5 bases, leaving 20 bases between them. Germline values: CDR1 SGHNT, CDR2 YYREEE (reference sequence). In nucleotides, the CDR3 is TGTGCCAGCAGCCCAGGGGGGCGGGTCTCGGGAGATACGCAGTATTTT. It specifies CASSPGGRVSGDTQYF.

This clonotype was seen a few times. The chain joins TRBV7-9 to TRBJ2-5, with TRBD1 identical over 9 bases. This CDR3 contains 16 residues. V lost 5 bases to trimming and J lost 5 bases; unmatched junction nucleotides: 12. The germline V gene has CDR1 SEHNR and CDR2 FQNEAQ (reference sequence). As DNA, the CDR3 is TGTGCCAGCAGCCCGGGGACAGGGCAAAAAGGGGAGACCCAGTACTTC. Protein sequence: CASSPGTGQKGETQYF. Full variable domain (outside the CDR3, taken from reference TRBV7-9 and TRBJ2-5): DTGVSQNPRHKITKRGQNVTFRCDPISEHNRLYWYRQTLGQGPEFLTYFQNEAQLEKSRLLSDRFSAERPKGSFSTLEIQRTEQGDSAMYLCASSPGTGQKGETQYFGPGTRLLVL.

This chain uses TRBV3-1 with TRBJ2-3; D is uncertain. The CDR3 extends over 14 amino acids. CDR1 is LGHDT and CDR2 is YNNKEL in the germline V gene (reference sequence). Trimming stripped 0 bases from V and 5 bases from J, with 9 bases between. Here the CDR3 reads CASSQDRVLDTQYF. The CDR3 coding sequence is TGTGCCAGCAGCCAAGATAGGGTTTTAGATACGCAGTATTTT.

In the case of this clonotype: One end of the junction does not line up with germline, which may come from a read error. CDR3 sequence (DNA): TGCAGTGCCTGGGGACTAGCGGGATCCTCCGAGCAGTACTTC. Protein: CSAWGLAGSSEQYF. The V and J genes are TRBV20-1 and TRBJ2-7; TRBD2 matches 13 bases. The CDR3 has 14 amino acids. From germline, CDR1 is DFQATT and CDR2 SNEGSKA (reference sequence).

The rearrangement uses TRBV9 and TRBJ2-7; possibly TRBD1 for D (5 bases). This CDR3 has 14 residues. Germline V gene lookup returns CDR1 SGDLS and CDR2 YYNGEE. Trimming stripped 3 bases from V and 9 bases from J, with 19 bases between. CDR3 DNA: TGTGCCAGCAGCGCGACAGCCTTAGATGCTGGGCAGTACTTC. It translates to CASSATALDAGQYF. Drawing the rest from reference TRBV9 and TRBJ2-7, the complete variable domain is DSGVTQTPKHLITATGQRVTLRCSPRSGDLSVYWYQQSLDQGLQFLIQYYNGEERAKGNILERFSAQQFPDLHSELNLSSLELGDSALYFCASSATALDAGQYFGPGTRLTVT.

This clonotype was seen a few times. V is TRBV5-1 and J is TRBJ2-7; D remains unclear. The CDR3 sequence is 12 residues long. Between the trimmed V and J ends, which lost 2 bases and 6 bases, there was a span of 9 bases. CDR1 and CDR2 (germline): SGHRS, YFSETQ. For the CDR3, the DNA is TGCGCCAGCAGCTTCTCACAGTCCGAGCAGTACTTC. It is translated as CASSFSQSEQYF. Filled out from reference TRBV5-1 and TRBJ2-7, the complete variable domain reads KAGVTQTPRYLIKTRGQQVTLSCSPISGHRSVSWYQQTPGQGLQFLFEYFSETQRNKGNFPGRFSGRQFSNSRSEMNVSTLELGDSALYLCASSFSQSEQYFGPGTRLTVT.

This clonotype was detected ten times or more. The chain employs TRBV7-6 and TRBJ2-5, with D possibly TRBD1 on 6 matching bases. This CDR3 region has 14 residues. Germline V gene data show CDR1 as SGHVS and CDR2 as FNYEAQ. The germline V and J ends were trimmed by 3 bases and 5 bases, with 13 bases remaining between them. CDR3 residues: CASSFTGQRETQYF. The CDR3 bases are TGTGCCAGCAGCTTTACCGGACAGAGGGAGACCCAGTACTTC.

This clonotype was counted a few times. The chain uses TRBV6-5 and TRBJ1-2, with D unresolved. The CDR3 has 17 amino acids. Germline CDR1 MNHEY, CDR2 SVGAGI. Trimming shortened V by 7 bases and J by 4 bases, and 25 bases separated the two germline ends. CDR3 sequence: CASISLEHRQRAYGYTF. The CDR3 nucleotides read TGTGCCAGCATTTCACTAGAACACAGACAAAGGGCCTATGGCTACACCTTC.

This clonotype was seen a handful of times. The CDR3 DNA follows: TGTGCCAGCAGTGTCGCACCCCAAGAGGGCGAGCAGTACTTC. Translated, it gives CASSVAPQEGEQYF. The chain carries TRBV2 and TRBJ2-7; tentative D call: TRBD2 (5 bases). CDR3 length: 14 amino acids. The V gene lost 4 bases and the J gene lost 6 bases, with 16 bases spanning the gap. Germline values: CDR1 SNHLY, CDR2 FYNNEI.